The T cell receptor (beta chain) under discussion was sequenced for a study of T-cell memory formation after mild COVID-19. Study at large: Largely donor-specific sequence clusters came from two donors.

Study conclusions and caveats: Specificity for SARS-CoV-2 was not confirmed among the second-wave clones peaking on day 37. The study found contracting CD4+ clones mainly in CM and EM and contracting CD8+ clones in EMRA.

This clonotype showed up just a few times. Antigen unknown. The TCR alpha and TCR beta cDNA libraries, bearing sample barcodes and UMIs, were generated by 5'RACE using constant-segment primers. Each CDR3 protein is one row after TCRdb ran MiXCR on the 5' RACE reads. This table has approximately 98,000 distinct CDR3 sequences, roughly a sixth appearing once. Germline V CDR1 and CDR2: LGHDT, YNNKEL (reference sequence). This CDR3 has 15 amino acids. V was trimmed by 4 bases and J by 1 base, leaving 12 bases between them. The chain joins TRBV3-1 to TRBJ2-3; D possibly corresponds to TRBD1 (6 bases). This clonotype was obtained from a man between 18 and 29 years old who had mild COVID-19 (a few samples of this study predate the infection). Cell type and time point are not known. What was sequenced was PBMCs or a T cell subset sorted from them (not recorded which). CDR3 sequence reads: CASSRTGFGTDTQYF. The CDR3 bases are TGTGCCAGCAGCCGAACAGGGTTCGGCACAGATACGCAGTATTTT.